Listed below are T cell receptor beta chains from one sample, sequenced in a study of shared clonotypes between healthy human individuals. Produced via immunoSEQ multiplex PCR; TCRdb's table is partial and in-frame only. The top ten clones hold around 1.7% of a sample with about 2.1 million clones, more than 85% of them seen once. Specimen: naive CD8+ T cells from PBMCs. The receptors were sampled from a young man in good health. Some clones in this sample may be carry-over from other donors' samples. Each CDR3 is given with its conserved first and last residue. D genes are given only for firm matches. Only part of the rows carry a size: once, few, many, or a class if the clone is expanded.

cdr3_nt	cdr3_aa	v_call	d_call	j_call	clone_size
TGTGCCAGCAGTGAAGCAGCGAGCGGGAGGGCGTACGAGCAGTACTTC	CASSEAASGRAYEQYF	TRBV6-1	TRBD2	TRBJ2-7	NA
TGTGCCAGCAGCTTGGGGTGGGGCCAGGGGAACTATGGCTACACCTTC	CASSLGWGQGNYGYTF	TRBV11-2	NA	TRBJ1-2	NA
TGTGCCAGCAGCTATAGCGGGGACGAGCAGTACTTC	CASSYSGDEQYF	TRBV6-5	TRBD2	TRBJ2-7	NA
TGTGCCAGCAGCAAGGGACTAGCGGACACAGATACGCAGTATTTT	CASSKGLADTDTQYF	TRBV7-8	TRBD2	TRBJ2-3	once
TGCGCCAGCAGCTTGGCCCCTAACGGGACGCACCAAGAGACCCAGTACTTC	CASSLAPNGTHQETQYF	TRBV5-1	NA	TRBJ2-5	NA
TGCGCCAGCAGCCACGGCGGTACCTACGAGCAGTACTTC	CASSHGGTYEQYF	TRBV4-1	NA	TRBJ2-7	NA
TGTGCCACCAGTCCGAGGCGGGGATCGTGGGTCACTGAAGCTTTCTTT	CATSPRRGSWVTEAFF	TRBV15	NA	TRBJ1-1	NA
TGTGCCTGGAGTACGGACAGAGAGTACCAAGAGACCCAGTACTTC	CAWSTDREYQETQYF	TRBV30	NA	TRBJ2-5	NA
TGTGCCAGCAGCTTAAGGCTAGCGGGACACCAAGAGACCCAGTACTTC	CASSLRLAGHQETQYF	TRBV13	TRBD2	TRBJ2-5	NA
TGTGCCAGCAGTTACTGGACAGGGTCGAACACTGAAGCTTTCTTT	CASSYWTGSNTEAFF	TRBV6-5	TRBD1	TRBJ1-1	NA
TGTGCCAGCAGGAGGGACAGGGGGAGAGACGAGCAGTACTTC	CASRRDRGRDEQYF	TRBV27	TRBD1	TRBJ2-7	NA
TGCGCCAGCAGCCAAGATACGCCCACTGAAGCTTTCTTT	CASSQDTPTEAFF	TRBV4-1	NA	TRBJ1-1	few
TGTGCCAGCAGCGCCCCGACAGGGCGGCCCGGGGAGCTGTTTTTT	CASSAPTGRPGELFF	TRBV9	TRBD1	TRBJ2-2	NA
TGCAGCGCCATAGAGGCGGGGCGGGAAGCTTTCTTT	CSAIEAGREAFF	TRBV29-1	NA	TRBJ1-1	few
TGTGCCATCCGGGGAGACCCAGCTGGAAACACCATATATTTT	CAIRGDPAGNTIYF	TRBV10-3	NA	TRBJ1-3	NA
TGCGCCAGCAGCTTGGCTTCGTTGCGGGAGGGAGAGCAGTTCTTC	CASSLASLREGEQFF	TRBV5-1	TRBD2	TRBJ2-1	NA
TGTGCCAGCAGTTACTCCGGTGTAGGAGGCGGTCAGCCCCAGCATTTT	CASSYSGVGGGQPQHF	TRBV6-5	NA	TRBJ1-5	NA
TGTGCCAGCAGCGTCGGGGGCTACGAGCAGTACTTC	CASSVGGYEQYF	TRBV9	NA	TRBJ2-7	NA
TGCAGCGTCGGAATCGCGGGCTATGGCTACACCTTC	CSVGIAGYGYTF	TRBV29-1	NA	TRBJ1-2	NA
TGTGCCAGCAGCCAAACAGGGTACTCTGGAAACACCATATATTTT	CASSQTGYSGNTIYF	TRBV7-9	NA	TRBJ1-3	NA
TGTGCCAGCAGCAGGAGGGAGGGGGGAGACACTGAAGCTTTCTTT	CASSRREGGDTEAFF	TRBV25-1	NA	TRBJ1-1	NA
TGTGCCAGCAGCCCGAGGACAGGGGAAGCCTACGAGCAGTACTTC	CASSPRTGEAYEQYF	TRBV9	TRBD1	TRBJ2-7	NA
TGTGCCAGCAGCCCGGGACAGGGGTGGAATGAGCAGTTCTTC	CASSPGQGWNEQFF	TRBV7-9	TRBD1	TRBJ2-1	NA
TGTGCCAGCAGCTTCACCCGGAACACTGAAGCTTTCTTT	CASSFTRNTEAFF	TRBV11-2	NA	TRBJ1-1	few
TGTGCCAGCAGTTTATCATCCCTCCCCTACGAGCAGTACTTC	CASSLSSLPYEQYF	TRBV28	NA	TRBJ2-7	NA
TGTGCCAGCAGCTTAGGGCAGGCTAATGAAAAACTGTTTTTT	CASSLGQANEKLFF	TRBV13	NA	TRBJ1-4	NA
TGTGCCAGCAGCTTAGTTCAGGGTACGCTGTTTTTT	CASSLVQGTLFF	TRBV7-9	NA	TRBJ2-2	NA